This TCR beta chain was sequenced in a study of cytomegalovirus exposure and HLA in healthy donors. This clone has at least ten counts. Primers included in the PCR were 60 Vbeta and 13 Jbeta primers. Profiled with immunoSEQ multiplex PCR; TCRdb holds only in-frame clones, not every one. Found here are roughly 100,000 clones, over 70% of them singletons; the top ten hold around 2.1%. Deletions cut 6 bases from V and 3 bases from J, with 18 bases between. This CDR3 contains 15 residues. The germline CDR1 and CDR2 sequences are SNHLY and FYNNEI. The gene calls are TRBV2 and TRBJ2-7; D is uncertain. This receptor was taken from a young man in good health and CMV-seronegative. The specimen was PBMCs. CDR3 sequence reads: CASRMKQLQLYEQYF. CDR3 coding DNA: TGTGCCAGCAGGATGAAACAGCTACAGCTCTACGAGCAGTACTTC.